The rows below give T cell receptor beta chains drawn from one sample of a study of a mutant IDH1 vaccine in newly diagnosed glioma. Method: immunoSEQ multiplex PCR; TCRdb's copy keeps in-frame clones and lacks some. The table lists about 26,000 clones, roughly 85% of them singletons. For these TCRs, the target antigens are not known. The specimen comprised PBMCs, sampled from a glioma patient whose treatment included an IDH1 peptide vaccine. These receptors originate from a man aged 30-40 years with glioma. Both conserved end residues are trimmed from each CDR3.

v_call	j_call	cdr3_aa
TRBV19	TRBJ1-5	ASSIGHRYNQPQH
TRBV19	TRBJ1-2	ASSPGDRFGYT
TRBV5-1	TRBJ2-1	ASSLGHPVSEGF
TRBV19	TRBJ1-5	ASRKRDPNQPQH
TRBV5-1	TRBJ2-7	ASSFSGDYEQY
TRBV13	TRBJ2-7	ASSLGGSWIGEQY
TRBV4-3	TRBJ2-7	ASSHRLAGDYEQY
TRBV10-1	TRBJ1-5	ASSEWSNQPQH
TRBV5-1	TRBJ1-2	ASSSPPGRGVSYGYT
TRBV5-1	TRBJ2-3	ASSLGSTDTQY
TRBV19	TRBJ2-5	ASSTLSGGQETQY
TRBV7-9	TRBJ1-4	ASSLPGSGGLREKLF
TRBV14	TRBJ2-5	ASSQLAGKETQY
TRBV5-1	TRBJ2-7	ASSTLAGEKEQY
TRBV29-1	TRBJ2-7	SALEEYEQY
TRBV5-4	TRBJ2-7	ASSDLQGAGEQY
TRBV19	TRBJ1-5	ASSIGLDNQPQH
TRBV6-5	TRBJ1-6	ASSSEGPTYNSPLH
TRBV10-1	TRBJ2-1	ASSPSSYNEQF
TRBV5-5	TRBJ1-3	ASSPDNGGRWNTIY
TRBV9	TRBJ1-5	ASSVEDGNQPQH
TRBV18	TRBJ2-3	ASSPLLAGGGTDTQY
TRBV15	TRBJ2-5	ATSRGKQETQY
TRBV5-1	TRBJ2-3	ASSSEGVLPGDTQY
TRBV30	TRBJ2-2	AWRGGGANTGELF
TRBV4-1	TRBJ1-2	ASSPRQGLERSFGYT
TRBV25-1	TRBJ1-2	ASSQGALGSYT